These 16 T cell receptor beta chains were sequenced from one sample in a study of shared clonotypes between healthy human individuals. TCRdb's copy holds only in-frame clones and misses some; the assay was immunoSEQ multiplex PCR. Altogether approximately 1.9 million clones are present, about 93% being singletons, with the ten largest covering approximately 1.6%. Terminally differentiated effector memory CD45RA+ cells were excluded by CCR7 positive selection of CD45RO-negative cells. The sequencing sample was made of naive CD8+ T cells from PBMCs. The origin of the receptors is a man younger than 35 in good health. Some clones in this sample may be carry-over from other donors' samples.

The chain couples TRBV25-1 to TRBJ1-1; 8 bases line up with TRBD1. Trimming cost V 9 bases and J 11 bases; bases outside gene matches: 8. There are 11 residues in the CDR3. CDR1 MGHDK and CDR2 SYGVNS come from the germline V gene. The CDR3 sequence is CASHRGEMAFF. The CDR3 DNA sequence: TGTGCCAGTCACAGGGGGGAAATGGCTTTCTTT.

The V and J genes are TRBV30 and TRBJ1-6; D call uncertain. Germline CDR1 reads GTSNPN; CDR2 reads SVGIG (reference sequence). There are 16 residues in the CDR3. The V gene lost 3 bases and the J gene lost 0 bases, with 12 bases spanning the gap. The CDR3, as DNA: TGTGCCTGGAGCCGTTCTGTTAGCTCCTATAATTCACCCCTCCACTTT. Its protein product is CAWSRSVSSYNSPLHF.

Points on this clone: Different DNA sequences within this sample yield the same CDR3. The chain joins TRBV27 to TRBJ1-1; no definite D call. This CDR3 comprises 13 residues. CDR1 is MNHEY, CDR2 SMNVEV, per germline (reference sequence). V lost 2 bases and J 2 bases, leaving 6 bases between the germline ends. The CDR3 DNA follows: TGTGCCAGCAGTTTAACCCCTAACACTGAAGCTTTCTTT. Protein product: CASSLTPNTEAFF.

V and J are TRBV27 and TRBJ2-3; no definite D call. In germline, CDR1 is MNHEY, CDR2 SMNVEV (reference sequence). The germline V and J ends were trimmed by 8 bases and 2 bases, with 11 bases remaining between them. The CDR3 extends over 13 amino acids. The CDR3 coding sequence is TGTGCCAGCCAAGCCCGGACCACAGATACGCAGTATTTT. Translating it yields CASQARTTDTQYF.

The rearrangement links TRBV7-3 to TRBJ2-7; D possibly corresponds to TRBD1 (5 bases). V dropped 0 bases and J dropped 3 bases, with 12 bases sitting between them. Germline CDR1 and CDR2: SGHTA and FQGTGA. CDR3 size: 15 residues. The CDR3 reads CASSLTGERDYEQYF. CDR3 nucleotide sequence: TGTGCCAGCAGCTTAACAGGGGAAAGGGACTACGAGCAGTACTTC.

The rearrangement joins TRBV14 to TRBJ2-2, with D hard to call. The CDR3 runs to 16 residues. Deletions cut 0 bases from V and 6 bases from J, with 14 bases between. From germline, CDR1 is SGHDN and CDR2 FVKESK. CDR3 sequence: CASSQEELRLAGELFF. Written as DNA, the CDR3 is TGTGCCAGCAGCCAAGAGGAGTTACGTCTGGCCGGGGAGCTGTTTTTT.

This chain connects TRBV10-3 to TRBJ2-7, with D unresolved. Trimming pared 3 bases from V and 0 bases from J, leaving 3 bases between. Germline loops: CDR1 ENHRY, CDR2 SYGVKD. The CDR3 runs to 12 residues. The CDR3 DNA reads TGTGCCATCAGTGACCACTCCTACGAGCAGTACTTC. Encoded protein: CAISDHSYEQYF.

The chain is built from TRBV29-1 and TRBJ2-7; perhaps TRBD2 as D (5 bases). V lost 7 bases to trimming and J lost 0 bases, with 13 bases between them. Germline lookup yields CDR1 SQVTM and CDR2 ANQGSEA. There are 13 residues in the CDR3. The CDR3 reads CSARETRSYEQYF. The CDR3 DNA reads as TGCAGCGCTAGGGAGACACGCTCCTACGAGCAGTACTTC.

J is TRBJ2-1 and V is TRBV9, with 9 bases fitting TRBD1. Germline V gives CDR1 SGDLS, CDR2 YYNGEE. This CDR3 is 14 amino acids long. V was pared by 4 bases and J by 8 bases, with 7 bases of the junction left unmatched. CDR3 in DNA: TGTGCCAGCAGCAGAGGGGACAGGGTGCATGAGCAGTTCTTC. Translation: CASSRGDRVHEQFF.

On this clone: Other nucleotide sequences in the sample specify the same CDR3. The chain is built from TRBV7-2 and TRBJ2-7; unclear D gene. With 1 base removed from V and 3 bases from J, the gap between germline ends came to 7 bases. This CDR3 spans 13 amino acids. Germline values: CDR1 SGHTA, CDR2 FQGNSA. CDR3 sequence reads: CASSLVSGYEQYF. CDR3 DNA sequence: TGTGCCAGCAGCTTAGTTTCCGGCTACGAGCAGTACTTC. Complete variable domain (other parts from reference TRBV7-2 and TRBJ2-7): GAGVSQSPSNKVTEKGKDVELRCDPISGHTALYWYRQSLGQGLEFLIYFQGNSAPDKSGLPSDRFSAERTGGSVSTLTIQRTQQEDSAVYLCASSLVSGYEQYFGPGTRLTVT.

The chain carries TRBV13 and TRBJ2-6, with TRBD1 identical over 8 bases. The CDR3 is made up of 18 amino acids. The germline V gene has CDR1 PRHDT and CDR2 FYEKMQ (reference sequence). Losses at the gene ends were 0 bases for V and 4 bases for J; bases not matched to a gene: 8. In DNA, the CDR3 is TGTGCCAGCAGCTTAGGCCGCGGCAGGGGGCCCGGGGCCAACGTCCTGACTTTC. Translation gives CASSLGRGRGPGANVLTF.

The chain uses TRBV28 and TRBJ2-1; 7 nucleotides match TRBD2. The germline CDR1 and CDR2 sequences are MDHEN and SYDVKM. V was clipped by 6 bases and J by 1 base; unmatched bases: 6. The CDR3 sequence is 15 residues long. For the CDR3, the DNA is TGTGCCAGCAGGGAAAAGCGGGAATCCTACAATGAGCAGTTCTTC. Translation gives CASREKRESYNEQFF.

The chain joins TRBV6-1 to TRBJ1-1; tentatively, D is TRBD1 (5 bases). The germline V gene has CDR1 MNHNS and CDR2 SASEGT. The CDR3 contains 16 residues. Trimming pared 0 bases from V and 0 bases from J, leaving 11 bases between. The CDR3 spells CASSEALTAMNTEAFF. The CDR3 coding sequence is TGTGCCAGCAGTGAAGCGCTGACAGCTATGAACACTGAAGCTTTCTTT.

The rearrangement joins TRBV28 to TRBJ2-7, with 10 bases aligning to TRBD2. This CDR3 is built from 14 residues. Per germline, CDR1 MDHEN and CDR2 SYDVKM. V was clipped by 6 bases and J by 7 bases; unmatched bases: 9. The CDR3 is CASRTIAGGYEQYF. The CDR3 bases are TGTGCCAGCAGAACAATAGCGGGAGGATATGAGCAGTACTTC.

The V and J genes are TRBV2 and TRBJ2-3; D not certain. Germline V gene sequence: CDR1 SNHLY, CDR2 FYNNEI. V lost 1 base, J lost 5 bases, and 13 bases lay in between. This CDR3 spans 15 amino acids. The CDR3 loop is CASSEGQSPLDTQYF. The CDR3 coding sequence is TGTGCCAGCAGTGAAGGGCAGTCCCCCTTAGATACGCAGTATTTT.

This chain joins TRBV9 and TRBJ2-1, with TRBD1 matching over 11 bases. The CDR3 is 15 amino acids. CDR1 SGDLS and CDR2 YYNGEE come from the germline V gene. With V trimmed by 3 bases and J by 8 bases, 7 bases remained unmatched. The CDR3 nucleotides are TGTGCCAGCAGCGCAGGACAGGGGGCTGACGATGAGCAGTTCTTC. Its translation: CASSAGQGADDEQFF.